This T cell receptor (beta chain) was profiled in a study of T-cell memory formation after mild COVID-19. Background on the study: TCR clusters were mostly confined to one donor each.

The CDR3 contains 17 residues. CDR1 and CDR2 from the germline V gene are SGHDN and FVKESK. The junction had 10 bases not matched to a gene; V was cut back by 5 bases and J by 5 bases. Each CDR3 protein gets one entry after TCRdb re-called the 5' RACE reads with MiXCR. The sample lists 260,000 or so distinct CDR3 sequences; approximately 15% were seen once. In its sample, this clonotype ranks as medium-sized. Its antigen is as yet unknown. Study-level findings and limits: CD4+ bias marked clones expanding day 15 to 37, unlike balanced contracting clones.

Sequenced input: PBMCs or a T cell subset sorted from them (not recorded which). The clonotype comes from a man younger than 35 who had mild COVID-19 (a few samples of this study predate the infection). Cell type and time point are not known. The rearrangement uses TRBV14 and TRBJ2-1, with TRBD2 matching over 12 bases. CDR3 in DNA: TGTGCCAGCAGCACGACTAGCGGGGGTAGTGGGAACAATGAGCAGTTCTTC. Its protein is CASSTTSGGSGNNEQFF.